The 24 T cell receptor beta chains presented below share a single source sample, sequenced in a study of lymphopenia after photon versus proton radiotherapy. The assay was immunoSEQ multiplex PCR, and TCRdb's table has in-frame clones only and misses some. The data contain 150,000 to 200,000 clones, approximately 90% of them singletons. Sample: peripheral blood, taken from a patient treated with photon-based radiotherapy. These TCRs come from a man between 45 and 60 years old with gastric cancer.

This CDR3 is CASRIYQAGGFNEQFF. Here the CDR3 DNA reads TGTGCCAGCAGGATTTACCAAGCGGGAGGGTTCAATGAGCAGTTCTTC. The J gene is TRBJ2-1, the V gene TRBV27, with 10 bases lining up with TRBD2. The CDR3 is made up of 16 amino acids. The J segment lost 6 bases and the V segment lost 6 bases, leaving 11 bases of the junction unmatched. Germline V gene data show CDR1 as MNHEY and CDR2 as SMNVEV (reference sequence).

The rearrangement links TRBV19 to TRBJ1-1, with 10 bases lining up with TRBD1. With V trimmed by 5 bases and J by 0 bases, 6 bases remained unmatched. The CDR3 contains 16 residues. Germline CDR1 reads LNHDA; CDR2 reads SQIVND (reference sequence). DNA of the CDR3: TGTGCCAGTAGTCCCGACAGGGGGCTATTGAACACTGAAGCTTTCTTT. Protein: CASSPDRGLLNTEAFF. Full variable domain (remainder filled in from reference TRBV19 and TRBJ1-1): DGGITQSPKYLFRKEGQNVTLSCEQNLNHDAMYWYRQDPGQGLRLIYYSQIVNDFQKGDIAEGYSVSREKKESFPLTVTSAQKNPTAFYLCASSPDRGLLNTEAFFGQGTRLTVV.

The CDR3 loop is CASSPPGMSNQPQHF. The CDR3 region has the DNA TGTGCCAGCTCACCACCGGGGATGAGCAATCAGCCCCAGCATTTT. This chain links TRBV18 with TRBJ1-5; D not certain. In germline, CDR1 is KGHSH, CDR2 LQKENI. V lost 0 bases to trimming and J lost 1 base, with 7 bases between them. CDR3 length equals 15 residues.

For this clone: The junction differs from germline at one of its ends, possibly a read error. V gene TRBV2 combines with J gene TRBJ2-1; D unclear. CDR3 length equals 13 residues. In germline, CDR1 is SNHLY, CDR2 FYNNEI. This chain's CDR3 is CASNEVTYNEQFF. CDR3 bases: TGTGCCAGCAATGAAGTGACATACAATGAGCAGTTCTTC.

CDR3 nucleotides: TGTGCCAGCAGCTTAGAGGGGATAGTGGCCTACGAGCAGTACTTC. The encoded protein is CASSLEGIVAYEQYF. This chain uses TRBV7-9 with TRBJ2-7, with a tentative D call TRBD1 (5 bases). Germline V gene sequence: CDR1 SEHNR, CDR2 FQNEAQ (reference sequence). V was pared by 1 base and J by 2 bases, with 12 bases between. CDR3 length: 15 amino acids.

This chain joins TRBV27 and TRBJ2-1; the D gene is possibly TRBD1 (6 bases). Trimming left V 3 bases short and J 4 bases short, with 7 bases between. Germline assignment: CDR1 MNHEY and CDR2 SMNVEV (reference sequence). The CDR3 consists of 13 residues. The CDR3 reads CASSFDRYNEQFF. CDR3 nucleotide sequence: TGTGCCAGCAGTTTCGACAGGTACAATGAGCAGTTCTTC.

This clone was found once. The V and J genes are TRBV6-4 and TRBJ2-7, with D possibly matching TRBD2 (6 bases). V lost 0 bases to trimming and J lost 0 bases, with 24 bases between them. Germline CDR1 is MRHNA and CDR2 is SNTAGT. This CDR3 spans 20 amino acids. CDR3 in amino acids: CASSDSNGPSDRGSSYEQYF. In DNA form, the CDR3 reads TGTGCCAGCAGTGACTCGAACGGCCCCAGTGACCGGGGGAGCTCCTACGAGCAGTACTTC.

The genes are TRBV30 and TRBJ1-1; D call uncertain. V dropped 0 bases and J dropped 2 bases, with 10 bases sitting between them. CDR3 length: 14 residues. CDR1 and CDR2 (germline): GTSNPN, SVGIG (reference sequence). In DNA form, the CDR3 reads TGTGCCTGGAGTGTCGCAGGCCTAAACACTGAAGCTTTCTTT. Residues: CAWSVAGLNTEAFF.

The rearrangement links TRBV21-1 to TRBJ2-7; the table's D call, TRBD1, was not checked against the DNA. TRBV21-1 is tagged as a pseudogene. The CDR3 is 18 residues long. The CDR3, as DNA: TGTGCCAGCAGCACCGGAGGACCCCGGGACAGGGAGGGTTGCGAGCAGTACTTC. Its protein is CASSTGGPRDREGCEQYF.

For the CDR3, the DNA is TGTGCCAGCAACGGGGGGCCACTTACTGAAGCTTTCTTT. This encodes CASNGGPLTEAFF. This chain links TRBV2 with TRBJ1-1; possible D gene TRBD1, 6 bases. Trimming cost V 7 bases and J 5 bases, with 14 bases left between them. Looked up from germline, CDR1 is SNHLY and CDR2 is FYNNEI. This CDR3 spans 13 amino acids. Using reference TRBV2 and TRBJ1-1 for the parts outside the CDR3, the full variable domain is EPEVTQTPSHQVTQMGQEVILRCVPISNHLYFYWYRQILGQKVEFLVSFYNNEISEKSEIFDDQFSVERPDGSNFTLKIRSTKLEDSAMYFCASNGGPLTEAFFGQGTRLTVV.

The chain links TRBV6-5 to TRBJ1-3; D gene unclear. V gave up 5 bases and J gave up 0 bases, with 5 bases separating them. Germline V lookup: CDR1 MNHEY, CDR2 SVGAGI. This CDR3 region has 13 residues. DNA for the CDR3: TGTGCCAGCAGTGGCTACTCTGGAAACACCATATATTTT. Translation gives CASSGYSGNTIYF.

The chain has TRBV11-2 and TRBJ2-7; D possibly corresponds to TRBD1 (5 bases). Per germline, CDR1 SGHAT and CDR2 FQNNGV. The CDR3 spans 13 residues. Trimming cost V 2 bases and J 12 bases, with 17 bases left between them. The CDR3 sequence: CASSLTVRASLYF. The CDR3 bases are TGTGCCAGCAGCTTAACGGTCAGGGCGAGCTTGTACTTC.

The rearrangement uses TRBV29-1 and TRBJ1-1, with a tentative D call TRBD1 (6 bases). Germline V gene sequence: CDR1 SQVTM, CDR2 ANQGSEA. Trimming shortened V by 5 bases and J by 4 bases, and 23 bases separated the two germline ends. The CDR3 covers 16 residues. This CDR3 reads CSVFGTGRGRGTEAFF. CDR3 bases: TGCAGCGTTTTTGGTACAGGGAGGGGAAGGGGCACTGAAGCTTTCTTT.

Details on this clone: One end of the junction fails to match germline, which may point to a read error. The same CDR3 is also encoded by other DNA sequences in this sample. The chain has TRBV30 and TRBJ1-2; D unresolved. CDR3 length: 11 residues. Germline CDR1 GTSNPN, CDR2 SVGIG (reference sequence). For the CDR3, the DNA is TGCGCCTGGAGTAGCACCTATGGCTACACCTTC. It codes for CAWSSTYGYTF.

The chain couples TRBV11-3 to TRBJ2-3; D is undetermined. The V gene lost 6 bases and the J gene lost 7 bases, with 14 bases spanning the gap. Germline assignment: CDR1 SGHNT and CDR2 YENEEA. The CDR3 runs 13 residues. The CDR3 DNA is TGTGCCAGCAGTCCCGCTGATGGAAATACGCAGTATTTT. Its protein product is CASSPADGNTQYF.

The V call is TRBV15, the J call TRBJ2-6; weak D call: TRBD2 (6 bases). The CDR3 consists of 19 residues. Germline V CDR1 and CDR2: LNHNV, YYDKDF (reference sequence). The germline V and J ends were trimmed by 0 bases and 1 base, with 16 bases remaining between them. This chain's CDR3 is CATSRDTLGLRSGANVLTF. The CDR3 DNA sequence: TGTGCCACCAGCAGAGATACCTTGGGACTTAGGTCTGGGGCCAACGTCCTGACTTTC.

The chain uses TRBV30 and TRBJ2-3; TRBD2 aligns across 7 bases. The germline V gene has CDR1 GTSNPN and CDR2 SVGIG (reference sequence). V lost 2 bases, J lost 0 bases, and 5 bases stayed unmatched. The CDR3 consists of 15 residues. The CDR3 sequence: CAWSPSGSSTDTQYF. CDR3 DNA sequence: TGTGCCTGGAGTCCTAGCGGTTCTAGCACAGATACGCAGTATTTT. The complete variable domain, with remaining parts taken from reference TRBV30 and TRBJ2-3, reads SQTIHQWPATLVQPVGSPLSLECTVEGTSNPNLYWYRQAAGRGLQLLFYSVGIGQISSEVPQNLSASRPQDRQFILSSKKLLLSDSGFYLCAWSPSGSSTDTQYFGPGTRLTVL.

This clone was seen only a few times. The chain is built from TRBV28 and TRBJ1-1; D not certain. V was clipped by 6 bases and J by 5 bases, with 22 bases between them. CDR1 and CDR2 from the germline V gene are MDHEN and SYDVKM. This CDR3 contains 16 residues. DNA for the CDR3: TGTGCCAGCAGCTCTGTCAGTAGGGTAAGAGAAACTGAAGCTTTCTTT. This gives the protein CASSSVSRVRETEAFF.

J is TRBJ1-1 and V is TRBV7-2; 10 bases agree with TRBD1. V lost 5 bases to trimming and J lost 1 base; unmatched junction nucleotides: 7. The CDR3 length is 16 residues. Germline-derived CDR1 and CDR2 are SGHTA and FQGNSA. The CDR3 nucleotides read TGTGCCAGCAGCCCACGACAGGGGGCCCCGAACACTGAAGCTTTCTTT. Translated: CASSPRQGAPNTEAFF. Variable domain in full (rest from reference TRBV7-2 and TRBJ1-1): GAGVSQSPSNKVTEKGKDVELRCDPISGHTALYWYRQSLGQGLEFLIYFQGNSAPDKSGLPSDRFSAERTGGSVSTLTIQRTQQEDSAVYLCASSPRQGAPNTEAFFGQGTRLTVV.

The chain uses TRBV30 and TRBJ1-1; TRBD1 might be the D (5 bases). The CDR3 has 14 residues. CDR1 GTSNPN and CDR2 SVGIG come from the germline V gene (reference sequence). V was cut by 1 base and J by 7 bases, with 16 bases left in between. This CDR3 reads CAWSDRTGFGEAFF. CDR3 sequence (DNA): TGTGCCTGGAGTGACCGAACAGGATTCGGTGAAGCTTTCTTT.

The CDR3 coding sequence is TGTGCCAGCAGTTACGCCGGACAGGGGATCGGAAACACCATATATTTT. This translates into CASSYAGQGIGNTIYF. The chain uses TRBV6-5 and TRBJ1-3; 9 nucleotides line up with TRBD1. With V trimmed by 2 bases and J by 4 bases, 6 bases remained unmatched. The CDR3 runs to 16 residues. CDR1 MNHEY and CDR2 SVGAGI come from the germline V gene.

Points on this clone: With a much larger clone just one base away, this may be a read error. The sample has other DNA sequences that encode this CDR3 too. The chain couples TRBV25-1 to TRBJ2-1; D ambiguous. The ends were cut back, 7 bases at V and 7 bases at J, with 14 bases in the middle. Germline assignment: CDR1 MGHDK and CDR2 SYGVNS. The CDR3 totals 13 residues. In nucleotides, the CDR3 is TGTGCCAGCACCACGGATAGAACTAATGAGCAGTTCTTC. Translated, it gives CASTTDRTNEQFF.

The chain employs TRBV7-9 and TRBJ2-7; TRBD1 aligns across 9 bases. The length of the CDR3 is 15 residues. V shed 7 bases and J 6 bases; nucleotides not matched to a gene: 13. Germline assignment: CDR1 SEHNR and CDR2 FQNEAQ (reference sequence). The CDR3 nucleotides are TGTGCCAGCACCGGGTATCGGGACAGGGAAGGCGAGCAGTACTTC. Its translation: CASTGYRDREGEQYF.

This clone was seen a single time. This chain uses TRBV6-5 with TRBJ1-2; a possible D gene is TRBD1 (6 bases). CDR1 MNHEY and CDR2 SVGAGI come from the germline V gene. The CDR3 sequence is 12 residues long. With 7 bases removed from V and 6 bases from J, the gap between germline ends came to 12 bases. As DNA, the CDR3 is TGTGCCAGCACCCGGGGGGCAGATGGCTACACCTTC. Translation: CASTRGADGYTF.